Following are 8 T cell receptor beta chains from one sample sequenced in a study of T cells expressing NK-cell markers. TCRdb reprocessed the 5' RACE reads and reports one entry per CDR3 protein, with no DNA. This sample's table has over 150,000 distinct CDR3 sequences. The sample taken for sequencing was blood T cells: a sorted CD56 or NKG2C T cell subset, CD4+ or CD8+ T cells, or bulk PBMC T cells (not recorded which). The receptors stem from a woman aged 50 to 60 in good health.

The chain links TRBV5-5 to TRBJ2-7; TCRdb's D call of TRBD2 is untestable without DNA. CDR1 is SGHKS and CDR2 is YYEKEE in the germline V gene (reference sequence). The CDR3 length is 15 residues. The CDR3 loop reads CASTTGTSSLYEQYF.

J is TRBJ2-1 and V is TRBV7-6; TCRdb reports TRBD2, a call that lacks DNA to check it against. Germline V gives CDR1 SGHVS, CDR2 FNYEAQ. The CDR3 covers 16 residues. CDR3 in amino acids: CASSLVGTSEDNEQFF.

The genes are TRBV12-3 or TRBV12-4 and TRBJ2-1; TCRdb's D call, TRBD2, is unchecked because there is no DNA. The CDR3 is made up of 13 amino acids. CDR3 sequence: CASRDSLYNEQFF.

The chain has TRBV12-3 or TRBV12-4 and TRBJ2-4; the TCRdb call, TRBD1, lacks DNA for checking. The CDR3 runs to 16 residues. CDR3 in amino acids: CASSTGGGRIINIQYF.

The CDR3 sequence is CASSLRATSGRSDTQYF. The chain carries TRBV7-8 and TRBJ2-3; there is no DNA to check the TCRdb D call of TRBD2. This CDR3 comprises 17 residues. CDR1 SGHVS and CDR2 FQNEAQ come from the germline V gene.

The chain combines TRBV10-1 with TRBJ1-5. The germline V gene has CDR1 WNHNN and CDR2 SYGVQD (reference sequence). This CDR3 contains 12 residues. The chain's CDR3 is CASSEQNQPQHF.

This rearrangement joins TRBV7-2 to TRBJ2-1. Germline CDR1 is SGHTA and CDR2 is FQGNSA. The CDR3 contains 15 residues. CDR3 region: CASSSTTASYNEQFF.

CDR3 in amino acids: CASSEELVVTDTQYF. The chain carries TRBV2 and TRBJ2-3; without DNA, the TCRdb call of TRBD2 cannot be checked. This CDR3 spans 15 amino acids. CDR1 SNHLY and CDR2 FYNNEI come from the germline V gene.